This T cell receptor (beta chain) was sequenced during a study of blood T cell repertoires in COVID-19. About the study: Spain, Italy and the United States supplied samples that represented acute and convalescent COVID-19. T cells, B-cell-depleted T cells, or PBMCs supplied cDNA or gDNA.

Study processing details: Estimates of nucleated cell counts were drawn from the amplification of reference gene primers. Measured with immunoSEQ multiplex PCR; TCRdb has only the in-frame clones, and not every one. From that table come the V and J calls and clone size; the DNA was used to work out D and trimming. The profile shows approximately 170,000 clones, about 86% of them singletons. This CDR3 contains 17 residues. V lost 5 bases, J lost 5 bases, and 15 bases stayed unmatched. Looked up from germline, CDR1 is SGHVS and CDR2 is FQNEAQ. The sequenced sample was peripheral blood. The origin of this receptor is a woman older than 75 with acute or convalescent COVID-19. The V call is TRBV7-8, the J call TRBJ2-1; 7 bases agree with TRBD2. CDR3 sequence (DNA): TGTGCCAGCAGCCGAGACACGCTAGCGGAGGATAACAATGAGCAGTTCTTC. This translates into CASSRDTLAEDNNEQFF.